The 31 T cell receptor beta chains reported below all come from one sample, sequenced in a study of T cells in Graves' hyperthyroidism and ophthalmopathy. Using RNA transcripts as the source, TCR beta CDR3 regions were amplified. A set of HTBI primers served as the primers for a first-round RT-PCR of the TCR CDR3. TCRdb reprocessed the multiplex PCR reads via MiXCR and lists one record per CDR3 protein. Here the sample spans tens of thousands of distinct CDR3 sequences, 40% to 65% being singletons. The specimen was blood. These receptors came from a woman between 35 and 50 years old with Graves' ophthalmopathy.

The J gene is TRBJ2-7, the V gene TRBV30; D perhaps matches TRBD1 (5 bases). V shed 1 base and J shed 2 bases, with 9 bases lying between them. The CDR3 length is 13 residues. Germline lookup yields CDR1 GTSNPN and CDR2 SVGIG (reference sequence). In DNA form, the CDR3 reads TGTGCCTGGAGTGCGGACAAGGCCTACGAGCAGTACTTC. This codes for CAWSADKAYEQYF.

This sequence joins TRBV7-9 and TRBJ1-1; D unresolved. Trimming removed 3 bases from V and 1 base from J, with 9 bases in between. CDR3 length equals 14 residues. The V gene's germline CDR1 is SEHNR and CDR2 FQNEAQ (reference sequence). The CDR3 DNA reads TGTGCCAGCAGCTTGTTCTCGGGGAACACTGAAGCTTTCTTT. The encoded protein is CASSLFSGNTEAFF.

This clonotype has a count of ten or more. The chain recombines TRBV3-1 with TRBJ2-7, with D possibly being TRBD2 (6 bases). V was pared by 6 bases and J by 2 bases, with 14 bases between. CDR1 and CDR2 (germline): LGHDT, YNNKEL (reference sequence). There are 14 residues in the CDR3. The CDR3 region is CASSTPGGTYEQYF. Written as DNA, the CDR3 is TGTGCCAGCAGTACCCCCGGGGGTACCTACGAGCAGTACTTC.

A note on this clonotype: A junction boundary mismatches the germline segment, possibly from a read error. This rearrangement joins TRBV20-1 to TRBJ2-1; tentatively, D is TRBD2 (6 bases). This CDR3 spans 12 amino acids. CDR1 is DFQATT, CDR2 SNEGSKA, per germline (reference sequence). The CDR3 DNA sequence: TGCAGTGCGCTTCAGGACTACAACGAGCAGTTCTTC. Protein product: CSALQDYNEQFF.

This rearrangement joins TRBV19 to TRBJ2-2; 9 bases map to TRBD2. Germline lookup yields CDR1 LNHDA and CDR2 SQIVND (reference sequence). After removal of 4 bases from V and 5 bases from J, the junction contained 2 bases not matched to a gene. The CDR3 totals 14 residues. This chain's CDR3 is CASSTAGGTGELFF. The CDR3 DNA reads TGTGCCAGTAGTACAGCGGGGGGTACCGGGGAGCTGTTTTTT.

This clonotype has at least ten counts. The chain is built from TRBV12-5 and TRBJ2-1; 7 positions match TRBD1. Germline CDR1 is LGHNT and CDR2 is FRNRAP. The length of the CDR3 is 17 residues. Trimming took 1 base from V and 3 from J; bases not matched to a gene: 9. The CDR3 DNA is TGTGCTAGTGGTTTGGCCCCCGGGACAGTTGACTACAATGAGCAGTTCTTC. The encoded protein is CASGLAPGTVDYNEQFF.

About this clonotype itself: The junction shows a germline mismatch at one end, possibly a read error. This chain uses TRBV28 with TRBJ2-2; possibly TRBD2 for D (5 bases). The germline V gene has CDR1 MDHEN and CDR2 SYDVKM. This CDR3 region has 12 residues. As DNA, the CDR3 is TGTGCCAGCAGCAAGCGCACCGGGGAGCTGTGTTTT. Its protein is CASSKRTGELCF.

As for this clonotype: Mismatch with germline at one junction end may stem from a read error. The chain has TRBV25-1 and TRBJ2-6; 10 bases align to TRBD1. Per germline, CDR1 MGHDK and CDR2 SYGVNS. The CDR3 is 16 amino acids. The CDR3 DNA reads as TGCGCCAGCAGTGCCGGGACAGGGGCTGGGGCCAACGTTCCGACTTTC. This gives the protein CASSAGTGAGANVPTF.

This clonotype was recorded at least ten times. The rearrangement joins TRBV5-1 to TRBJ1-2; 7 nucleotides align to TRBD1. Germline loops: CDR1 SGHRS, CDR2 YFSETQ. J was trimmed by 8 bases and V by 6 bases; bases with no gene match: 13. The CDR3 consists of 14 residues. The CDR3 DNA is TGCGCCAGCACCCTCTTGGGGCAGGGGGAGGGCTACACCTTC. This translates into CASTLLGQGEGYTF.

Regarding this clonotype: A read error may produce the germline difference seen at one junction end. The chain carries TRBV7-2 and TRBJ2-6; TRBD2 might be the D (6 bases). CDR3 length equals 15 residues. In germline, CDR1 is SGHTA, CDR2 FQGNSA. The CDR3 DNA reads TGTGCCAGCAGCTTGGGGGGTTATGGGGTCAACGTCCTGGCTTTC. Protein product: CASSLGGYGVNVLAF.

A note on this clonotype: Because the CDR3 is missing its conserved closing phenylalanine or tryptophan, this is likely a read error. The genes are TRBV5-1 and TRBJ1-5, with TRBD1 matching 9 bases. The trim removed 4 bases at V and 4 bases at J, leaving 9 bases unmatched. Germline CDR1 reads SGHRS; CDR2 reads YFSETQ. The CDR3 totals 16 residues. The CDR3 bases are TGCGCCAGCAGCCCCGAGGGACAGGGTAGTAATCAGCCCCAGCATCTT. This translates into CASSPEGQGSNQPQHL.

The rearrangement links TRBV7-6 to TRBJ2-1; D uncertain. Trimming took 1 base from V and 5 from J, leaving 3 bases between them. The CDR3 runs to 12 residues. Germline V gene data show CDR1 as SGHVS and CDR2 as FNYEAQ. CDR3 DNA: TGTGCCAGCAGCTTAGGGGACAATGAGCAGTTCTTC. This codes for CASSLGDNEQFF.

This clonotype was seen many times. This sequence joins TRBV7-9 and TRBJ1-1; no firm D call. Trimming removed 4 bases at V and 2 bases at J, with 8 bases between. The length of the CDR3 is 13 residues. Looked up from germline, CDR1 is SEHNR and CDR2 is FQNEAQ (reference sequence). The CDR3 sequence is CASSSEINTEAFF. The CDR3 nucleotides read TGTGCCAGCAGCTCCGAGATCAACACTGAAGCTTTCTTT.

This clonotype was seen ten or more times. This chain connects TRBV7-3 to TRBJ2-6; TRBD1 matches at 8 bases. V trimming: 2 bases; J trimming: 4 bases; junction bases outside the gene matches: 10. This CDR3 comprises 18 residues. Germline V gene sequence: CDR1 SGHTA, CDR2 FQGTGA. The CDR3 is CASSLGGTGGYGANVLTF. CDR3 nucleotides: TGTGCCAGCAGCTTAGGTGGAACAGGGGGTTACGGGGCCAACGTCCTGACTTTC. The full variable domain, completed using reference TRBV7-3 and TRBJ2-6, is GAGVSQTPSNKVTEKGKYVELRCDPISGHTALYWYRQSLGQGPEFLIYFQGTGAADDSGLPNDRFFAVRPEGSVSTLKIQRTERGDSAVYLCASSLGGTGGYGANVLTFGAGSRLTVL.

This clonotype was seen only once. A read error may produce the germline difference seen at one junction end. The rearrangement uses TRBV13 and TRBJ2-4; D gene uncertain. This CDR3 is 11 amino acids long. Germline lookup yields CDR1 PRHDT and CDR2 FYEKMQ (reference sequence). The CDR3 sequence: CSSSYRNIQYF. CDR3 in DNA: TGTTCCAGCAGCTACCGCAACATTCAGTACTTC.

The genes are TRBV7-9 and TRBJ2-7; 8 nucleotides match TRBD1. Per the germline V gene, CDR1 is SEHNR and CDR2 is FQNEAQ (reference sequence). Trimming cost V 5 bases and J 7 bases; bases outside gene matches: 4. The CDR3 length is 12 residues. The CDR3 region is CASSPGDREQYF. The CDR3 bases are TGTGCCAGCAGCCCCGGGGACAGGGAGCAGTACTTC.

This clonotype appeared many times. The chain carries TRBV12-3 or TRBV12-4 and TRBJ2-3; D might be TRBD1 or TRBD2, each matching 7 bases. Trimming took off 4 bases at V and 5 bases at J, with 13 bases between the two ends. CDR3 length equals 14 residues. The DNA of the CDR3 is TGTGCCAGCAGTTACCAGGGGGAGGGAGATACGCAGTATTTT. Encoded protein: CASSYQGEGDTQYF.

In its sample, this clonotype was seen many times. The chain is built from TRBV5-1 and TRBJ2-5; 11 nucleotides align to TRBD2. There are 16 residues in the CDR3. With V trimmed by 4 bases and J by 5 bases, 10 bases remained unmatched. From germline, CDR1 is SGHRS and CDR2 YFSETQ. CDR3 residues: CASSQISGGAVETQYF. CDR3 bases: TGCGCCAGCAGCCAGATTAGCGGGGGGGCAGTCGAGACCCAGTACTTC.

This clonotype was seen repeatedly, ten times or more. In DNA, the CDR3 is TGTGCCAGCAGAAACACAGGGGACGCTCAGCCCCAGCATTTT. This translates into CASRNTGDAQPQHF. The chain joins TRBV27 to TRBJ1-5, with 7 bases matching TRBD1. This CDR3 comprises 14 residues. Germline CDR1 MNHEY, CDR2 SMNVEV (reference sequence). After removal of 6 bases from V and 6 bases from J, the junction contained 8 bases not matched to a gene.

The chain uses TRBV29-1 and TRBJ1-2, with TRBD1 matching 11 bases. Germline CDR1 reads SQVTM; CDR2 reads ANQGSEA. This CDR3 region has 13 residues. The trim removed 7 bases at V and 3 bases at J, leaving 4 bases unmatched. CDR3 sequence: CSGWGQGDYGYTF. In DNA, the CDR3 is TGCAGCGGATGGGGACAGGGGGACTATGGCTACACCTTC.

The table lists this clonotype with many counts. The chain has TRBV12-3 or TRBV12-4 and TRBJ1-2; 12 bases map to TRBD1. The CDR3 length is 15 residues. V lost 6 bases, J lost 7 bases, and 9 bases stayed unmatched. For the CDR3, the DNA is TGTGCCAGCAGGTCGGCCGGGGACAGGGGGCCTGGCTACACCTTC. As protein: CASRSAGDRGPGYTF.

V gene TRBV7-2 combines with J gene TRBJ2-5; D is unresolved. The germline V and J ends were trimmed by 0 bases and 5 bases, with 4 bases remaining between them. The CDR3 spans 12 residues. Germline CDR1 and CDR2: SGHTA and FQGNSA. The CDR3 bases are TGTGCCAGCAGCTTAGCGGTGGAGACCCAGTACTTC. It yields the protein CASSLAVETQYF.

This clonotype was counted at least ten times. The rearrangement joins TRBV6-2 or TRBV6-3 to TRBJ2-7; 12 nucleotides agree with TRBD1. V lost 5 bases to trimming and J lost 4 bases; unmatched junction nucleotides: 12. From germline, CDR1 is MNHEY and CDR2 SVGEGT. This CDR3 contains 17 residues. The CDR3 nucleotides read TGTGCCAGCAGTCAGGGGACCCCGGGACAGGGGGCTTACGAGCAGTACTTC. Translating gives CASSQGTPGQGAYEQYF.

J is TRBJ2-2 and V is TRBV9, with TRBD2 identical over 10 bases. The trim removed 0 bases at V and 11 bases at J, leaving 19 bases unmatched. The CDR3 consists of 19 residues. The germline V gene encodes CDR1 SGDLS and CDR2 YYNGEE. The DNA for the CDR3 is TGTGCCAGCAGCGTAGGGAGTGGAGCGGGGGGGTTCGCGGTTGATGAGCTGTTTTTT. The encoded protein is CASSVGSGAGGFAVDELFF.

Written as DNA, the CDR3 is TGTGCCAGCAGCACTAACGGCCCGGGAGAGCCCTACAATGAGCAGTTCTTC. Translation: CASSTNGPGEPYNEQFF. The chain has TRBV7-3 and TRBJ2-1, with D possibly matching TRBD2 (6 bases). There are 17 residues in the CDR3. Looked up from germline, CDR1 is SGHTA and CDR2 is FQGTGA. Trimming pared 5 bases from V and 2 bases from J, leaving 19 bases between.

The table lists this clonotype with a count of one. The junction differs from germline at one of its ends, possibly a read error. This rearrangement joins TRBV7-2 to TRBJ2-1; TRBD2 matches at 9 bases. Germline V gene data show CDR1 as SGHTA and CDR2 as FQGNSA. This CDR3 is 18 amino acids long. The CDR3 DNA reads as TGTGCCAGCAGCTTAGTCCCTTCACTAGCGGGCTCCTACAATGAGCAGTCCTTC. The encoded protein is CASSLVPSLAGSYNEQSF. The full variable domain, completed using reference TRBV7-2 and TRBJ2-1, is GAGVSQSPSNKVTEKGKDVELRCDPISGHTALYWYRQSLGQGLEFLIYFQGNSAPDKSGLPSDRFSAERTGGSVSTLTIQRTQQEDSAVYLCASSLVPSLAGSYNEQSFGPGTRLTVL.

The chain carries TRBV6-1 and TRBJ2-7; possibly TRBD2 for D (6 bases). Germline lookup yields CDR1 MNHNS and CDR2 SASEGT. V was clipped by 6 bases and J by 3 bases, with 15 bases between them. This CDR3 spans 14 amino acids. CDR3 loop: CASRSSAGNYEQYF. CDR3 in DNA: TGTGCCAGCAGATCATCGGCGGGGAACTACGAGCAGTACTTC.

V gene TRBV20-1 combines with J gene TRBJ2-1; TRBD2 matches 9 bases. Germline assignment: CDR1 DFQATT and CDR2 SNEGSKA (reference sequence). This CDR3 comprises 14 residues. Losses at the gene ends were 6 bases for V and 7 bases for J; bases not matched to a gene: 10. CDR3 in amino acids: CSASYSGSQNEQFF. The CDR3 DNA sequence: TGCAGTGCCAGCTATAGCGGGAGTCAAAATGAGCAGTTCTTC.

The V call is TRBV12-3 or TRBV12-4, the J call TRBJ2-5; 14 nucleotides match TRBD2. Trimming removed 6 bases from V and 4 bases from J; junction bases left unmatched: 10. The CDR3 runs to 17 residues. The CDR3 spells CASRPEEGLAGAETQYF. In DNA form, the CDR3 reads TGTGCCAGCAGACCCGAGGAGGGACTAGCGGGAGCAGAGACCCAGTACTTC.

The chain joins TRBV29-1 to TRBJ2-5; 10 bases map to TRBD1. The CDR3 runs to 13 residues. Germline assignment: CDR1 SQVTM and CDR2 ANQGSEA. V lost 8 bases to trimming and J lost 9 bases; unmatched junction nucleotides: 12. The CDR3 loop reads CSTRDRGRPAQYF. Written as DNA, the CDR3 is TGCAGCACCCGGGACAGGGGCCGGCCGGCCCAGTACTTC.

The rearrangement joins TRBV9 to TRBJ1-1, with D unclear. CDR3 size: 10 residues. The germline V gene encodes CDR1 SGDLS and CDR2 YYNGEE. V shed 0 bases and J shed 11 bases, with 5 bases lying between them. The CDR3 DNA is TGTGCCAGCAGCGTAGTTCCGGCTTTCTTT. Its protein is CASSVVPAFF.